Listed below are T cell receptor beta chains from one sample, sequenced in a study of T cells in tuberculosis. Libraries were prepared by immunoSEQ multiplex PCR; TCRdb keeps only in-frame clonotypes and omits some of them. The profile shows tens of thousands of clones, roughly 90% of them singletons. The material was PBMCs, obtained at tuberculosis diagnosis. These receptors all come from an adult with tuberculosis. The CDR3 runs from the conserved cysteine through the conserved F or W. The D gene is left open where the match is weak. Rows give clone size only sometimes, using once, few, many, or a class for an expanded clone.

CDR3 protein: CASRGRSNTGELFF
CDR3 DNA: TGTGCCAGCAGGGGGCGCTCGAACACCGGGGAGCTGTTTTTT
J gene: TRBJ2-2
CDR3 length: 14
V gene: TRBV2
clone size: once
D gene: NA

CDR3 protein: CASSEERTHSSTDTQYF
CDR3 DNA: TGTGCCAGCAGTGAAGAGAGGACTCATTCTAGCACAGATACGCAGTATTTT
J gene: TRBJ2-3
CDR3 length: 17
V gene: TRBV6-1
clone size: NA
D gene: NA

CDR3 protein: CASSLIGGSQETQYF
CDR3 DNA: TGCGCCAGCAGCTTGATAGGGGGTTCCCAAGAGACCCAGTACTTC
J gene: TRBJ2-5
CDR3 length: 15
V gene: TRBV5-1
clone size: NA
D gene: NA

CDR3 protein: CASSLRLASGGRGGELFF
CDR3 DNA: TGTGCCAGCAGCTTAAGATTGGCTAGCGGGGGCCGGGGCGGGGAGCTGTTTTTT
J gene: TRBJ2-2
CDR3 length: 18
V gene: TRBV7-8
clone size: NA
D gene: TRBD2

CDR3 protein: CASTLTDEAFF
CDR3 DNA: TGTGCCAGCACCTTAACAGATGAAGCTTTCTTT
J gene: TRBJ1-1
CDR3 length: 11
V gene: TRBV5-5
clone size: NA
D gene: NA

CDR3 protein: CAWSLQANYGYTF
CDR3 DNA: TGTGCCTGGAGTCTTCAGGCTAACTATGGCTACACCTTC
J gene: TRBJ1-2
CDR3 length: 13
V gene: TRBV30
clone size: NA
D gene: NA

CDR3 protein: CATSTVEGGLRTGELFF
CDR3 DNA: TGTGCCACCAGCACCGTGGAGGGGGGGCTTCGGACCGGGGAGCTGTTTTTT
J gene: TRBJ2-2
CDR3 length: 17
V gene: TRBV15
clone size: NA
D gene: NA

CDR3 protein: CASSVVPGVDYGYTF
CDR3 DNA: TGTGCCAGCAGCGTAGTTCCAGGGGTCGACTATGGCTACACCTTC
J gene: TRBJ1-2
CDR3 length: 15
V gene: TRBV9
clone size: NA
D gene: NA

CDR3 protein: CASSVTSGGASTQYF
CDR3 DNA: TGTGCCAGCAGCGTGACTAGCGGGGGGGCAAGTACGCAGTATTTT
J gene: TRBJ2-3
CDR3 length: 15
V gene: TRBV9
clone size: NA
D gene: TRBD2

CDR3 protein: CAFDRRTDTQYF
CDR3 DNA: TGTGCCTTTGACAGACGCACAGATACGCAGTATTTT
J gene: TRBJ2-3
CDR3 length: 12
V gene: TRBV30
clone size: NA
D gene: NA

CDR3 protein: CASSQDGGRGTGELFF
CDR3 DNA: TGCGCCAGCAGCCAAGATGGGGGCCGGGGAACCGGGGAGCTGTTTTTT
J gene: TRBJ2-2
CDR3 length: 16
V gene: TRBV4-1
clone size: NA
D gene: NA

CDR3 protein: CASSLKGGVGTEAFF
CDR3 DNA: TGCGCCAGCAGCTTGAAGGGAGGGGTGGGCACTGAAGCTTTCTTT
J gene: TRBJ1-1
CDR3 length: 15
V gene: TRBV5-1
clone size: NA
D gene: NA

CDR3 protein: CASRDREETQYF
CDR3 DNA: TGTGCCAGTAGGGACAGGGAAGAGACCCAGTACTTC
J gene: TRBJ2-5
CDR3 length: 12
V gene: TRBV6-1
clone size: NA
D gene: TRBD1

CDR3 protein: CASSLGQGRYAEQFF
CDR3 DNA: TGTGCCAGCAGTCTTGGACAGGGACGGTACGCTGAGCAGTTCTTC
J gene: TRBJ2-1
CDR3 length: 15
V gene: TRBV27
clone size: NA
D gene: TRBD1

CDR3 protein: CASSHSPQHF
CDR3 DNA: TGTGCCAGCAGTCACAGCCCCCAGCATTTT
J gene: TRBJ1-5
CDR3 length: 10
V gene: TRBV6-1
clone size: once
D gene: NA

CDR3 protein: CASSLKKAAGSDTQYF
CDR3 DNA: TGTGCCAGCAGCCTCAAGAAGGCGGCAGGGTCAGATACGCAGTATTTT
J gene: TRBJ2-3
CDR3 length: 16
V gene: TRBV4-2
clone size: NA
D gene: NA

CDR3 protein: CASGLGLAGGRTYNEQFF
CDR3 DNA: TGTGCTAGTGGTTTGGGACTAGCGGGGGGGCGAACCTACAATGAGCAGTTCTTC
J gene: TRBJ2-1
CDR3 length: 18
V gene: TRBV12-5
clone size: NA
D gene: TRBD2

CDR3 protein: CASSTGGGSYRPQHF
CDR3 DNA: TGTGCCAGCAGCACCGGGGGTGGCAGTTATCGGCCCCAGCATTTT
J gene: TRBJ1-5
CDR3 length: 15
V gene: TRBV28
clone size: NA
D gene: NA

CDR3 protein: CASSEAGTGRTDTQYF
CDR3 DNA: TGTGCCAGCAGTGAAGCAGGGACAGGGAGGACAGATACGCAGTATTTT
J gene: TRBJ2-3
CDR3 length: 16
V gene: TRBV2
clone size: NA
D gene: TRBD1

CDR3 protein: CASLPRNQPQHF
CDR3 DNA: TGTGCCAGCCTTCCACGGAATCAGCCCCAGCATTTT
J gene: TRBJ1-5
CDR3 length: 12
V gene: TRBV6-4
clone size: NA
D gene: NA

CDR3 protein: CASSLELAGGGYEQYF
CDR3 DNA: TGTGCCAGCAGCTTGGAACTAGCGGGGGGCGGGTACGAGCAGTACTTC
J gene: TRBJ2-7
CDR3 length: 16
V gene: TRBV5-4
clone size: NA
D gene: TRBD2

CDR3 protein: CASSLDPGGGETQYF
CDR3 DNA: TGTGCCAGCAGCTTAGACCCAGGGGGTGGAGAGACCCAGTACTTC
J gene: TRBJ2-5
CDR3 length: 15
V gene: TRBV11-2
clone size: NA
D gene: TRBD1

CDR3 protein: CASSLTDFRDSGNTIYF
CDR3 DNA: TGTGCCAGCAGTTTAACGGACTTCCGGGACTCTGGAAACACCATATATTTT
J gene: TRBJ1-3
CDR3 length: 17
V gene: TRBV28
clone size: NA
D gene: NA

CDR3 protein: CAWGTGMSTEAFF
CDR3 DNA: TGTGCCTGGGGGACAGGGATGAGCACTGAAGCTTTCTTT
J gene: TRBJ1-1
CDR3 length: 13
V gene: TRBV30
clone size: NA
D gene: TRBD1

CDR3 protein: CASSVYNEQFF
CDR3 DNA: TGTGCCAGCAGTGTATACAATGAGCAGTTCTTC
J gene: TRBJ2-1
CDR3 length: 11
V gene: TRBV28
clone size: NA
D gene: NA

CDR3 protein: CASRLASQPGQRCSGNTIYF
CDR3 DNA: TGTGCAAGTCGCTTAGCCTCTCAACCGGGACAGCGCTGCTCTGGAAACACCATATATTTT
J gene: TRBJ1-3
CDR3 length: 20
V gene: TRBV12-2
clone size: NA
D gene: NA